This T cell receptor beta chain was recovered during a study of shared clonotypes between healthy human individuals. Looking at the study overall: Ranging from 18 to 49 in age, donors were two women and a few men.

Every contributor of samples was a Caucasian grown-up residing in Nashville, Tennessee. In the case of this clone: The antigen is not known.

This table comes from immunoSEQ multiplex PCR, and its TCRdb copy is limited to in-frame clones, with some not included. Of 2 million to 3 million clones listed, roughly nine tenths are singletons. Broader study findings: Clonotypes that were shared across a few donors made up around 5% of naive CD4 clonotypes.

The J segment lost 7 bases and the V segment lost 10 bases, leaving 10 bases of the junction unmatched. The CDR3 runs to 13 residues. The germline V gene has CDR1 MNHNS and CDR2 SASEGT. This receptor was identified in a man in his late teens or twenties in good health. V and J are TRBV6-1 and TRBJ1-2; 9 nucleotides align to TRBD1. Sequenced sample: naive CD4+ T cells sorted from blood. As to subset: CD45RA+ positively selected. The CDR3 spells CATLTQGAGGYTF. The CDR3 DNA reads as TGTGCCACCCTAACACAGGGGGCTGGTGGCTACACCTTC.